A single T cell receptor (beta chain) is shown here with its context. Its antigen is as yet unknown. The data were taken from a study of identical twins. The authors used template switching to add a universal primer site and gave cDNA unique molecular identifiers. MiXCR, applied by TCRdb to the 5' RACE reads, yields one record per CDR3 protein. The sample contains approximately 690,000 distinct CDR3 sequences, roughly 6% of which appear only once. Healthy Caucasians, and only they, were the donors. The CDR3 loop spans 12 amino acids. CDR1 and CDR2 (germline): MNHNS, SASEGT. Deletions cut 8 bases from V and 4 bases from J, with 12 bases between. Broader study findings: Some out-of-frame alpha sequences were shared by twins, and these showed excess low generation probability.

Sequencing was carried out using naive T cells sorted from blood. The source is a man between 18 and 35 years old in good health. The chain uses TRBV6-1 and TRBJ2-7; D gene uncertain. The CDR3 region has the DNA TGTGCCAGCGGGATCTACGCTTACGAGCAGTACGTC. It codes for CASGIYAYEQYV.